The 13 T cell receptor beta chains presented below share a single source sample, sequenced in a study of blood T cell repertoires in COVID-19. The repertoire was sequenced with immunoSEQ multiplex PCR; TCRdb's copy has only in-frame clones and lacks some. The sample contains about 59,000 clones, about 70% of which appear only once. Sequenced material: peripheral blood. These receptors were collected from a woman between 45 and 65 years old with active or convalescent COVID-19.

The V and J genes are TRBV5-4 and TRBJ2-1; 12 nucleotides match TRBD2. Germline CDR1 and CDR2: SGHNT and YYREEE (reference sequence). Germline trimming cut 3 bases from V and 0 bases from J; bases unmatched to any gene: 13. This CDR3 is 20 amino acids long. CDR3 amino acids: CASSSTGTSGFRSSYNEQFF. CDR3 DNA: TGTGCCAGCAGCTCTACCGGGACTAGCGGGTTCCGCAGCTCCTACAATGAGCAGTTCTTC.

The chain combines TRBV7-2 with TRBJ2-1; maybe TRBD1 (6 bases). Germline CDR1 and CDR2: SGHTA and FQGNSA. The V gene lost 1 base and the J gene lost 3 bases, with 10 bases spanning the gap. The CDR3 consists of 15 residues. Here the CDR3 reads CASSLVFRGYNEQFF. The DNA for the CDR3 is TGTGCCAGCAGCTTAGTATTCAGGGGCTACAATGAGCAGTTCTTC.

The rearrangement links TRBV19 to TRBJ1-5, with a weak D call TRBD1 (5 bases). The CDR3 length is 13 residues. The germline V and J ends were trimmed by 6 bases and 7 bases, with 13 bases remaining between them. Germline CDR1 and CDR2: LNHDA and SQIVND (reference sequence). The DNA of the CDR3 is TGTGCCAGTAGCCGCGGGGGGAACCAGCCCCAGCATTTT. Protein product: CASSRGGNQPQHF.

The J gene is TRBJ2-7, the V gene TRBV19; D unresolved. CDR1 is LNHDA, CDR2 SQIVND, per germline (reference sequence). Trimming took off 3 bases at V and 0 bases at J, with 9 bases between the two ends. The CDR3 length is 14 residues. The CDR3 protein is CASSIQASSYEQYF. CDR3 sequence (DNA): TGTGCCAGTAGTATTCAGGCGAGCTCCTACGAGCAGTACTTC.

The chain combines TRBV5-4 with TRBJ1-2; D is ambiguous. The CDR3 sequence is 13 residues long. CDR1 is SGHNT, CDR2 YYREEE, per germline (reference sequence). V was cut by 0 bases and J by 6 bases, with 9 bases left in between. In DNA form, the CDR3 reads TGTGCCAGCAGCTTGGACGGACTAAATGGCTACACCTTC. Protein sequence: CASSLDGLNGYTF.

The V and J genes are TRBV6-6 and TRBJ2-5; maybe TRBD1 (6 bases). Trimming shortened V by 2 bases and J by 5 bases, and 12 bases separated the two germline ends. The CDR3 loop spans 14 amino acids. CDR1 and CDR2 (germline): MNHNY, SVGAGI (reference sequence). Here the CDR3 reads CASSYMGTMETQYF. In DNA, the CDR3 is TGTGCCAGCAGTTACATGGGGACAATGGAGACCCAGTACTTC.

The V and J genes are TRBV7-2 and TRBJ2-4; 7 nucleotides line up with TRBD1. CDR3 length: 14 amino acids. V trimming: 4 bases; J trimming: 6 bases; junction bases outside the gene matches: 6. From germline, CDR1 is SGHTA and CDR2 FQGNSA. CDR3 in DNA: TGTGCCAGCAGCTGGGGGACAGAGAGAAACATTCAGTACTTC. Protein sequence: CASSWGTERNIQYF.

This clone was picked up one time. The rearrangement uses TRBV10-3 and TRBJ2-2, with TRBD2 matching 11 bases. In germline, CDR1 is ENHRY, CDR2 SYGVKD. The CDR3 has 16 residues. With V trimmed by 5 bases and J by 5 bases, 7 bases remained unmatched. Here the CDR3 reads CAISQTTSGKTGELFF. In nucleotides, the CDR3 is TGTGCCATCAGTCAAACGACTAGCGGGAAAACCGGGGAGCTGTTTTTT.

This rearrangement joins TRBV30 to TRBJ1-3; 10 bases fit TRBD1. This CDR3 comprises 14 residues. CDR1 and CDR2 (germline): GTSNPN, SVGIG (reference sequence). V trimming: 7 bases; J trimming: 0 bases; junction bases outside the gene matches: 3. This chain's CDR3 is CALTGGGSGNTIYF. CDR3 nucleotides: TGTGCCTTGACAGGGGGCGGCTCTGGAAACACCATATATTTT.

The sample holds one count of this clone. V is TRBV12-3 or TRBV12-4 and J is TRBJ2-3; TRBD1 might be the D (5 bases). V lost 3 bases, J lost 4 bases, and 8 bases lay in between. CDR3 size: 13 residues. CDR3 sequence: CASSFAGSDTQYF. The CDR3 bases are TGTGCCAGCAGTTTTGCAGGGTCAGATACGCAGTATTTT.

This clone was seen only a few times. The chain carries TRBV5-5 and TRBJ2-7; 9 positions match TRBD1. This CDR3 comprises 14 residues. Germline V gives CDR1 SGHKS, CDR2 YYEKEE (reference sequence). V dropped 4 bases and J dropped 5; count of bases not matched to a gene: 7. DNA for the CDR3: TGTGCCAGCAGCCAGGGACAGGGATTTAACGAGCAGTACTTC. Its translation is CASSQGQGFNEQYF.

This chain connects TRBV6-5 to TRBJ2-1, with D tentatively TRBD2 (6 bases). V was shortened by 0 bases and J by 4 bases, with 13 bases between the two germline ends. Looked up from germline, CDR1 is MNHEY and CDR2 is SVGAGI. The CDR3 has 16 residues. The CDR3 region has the DNA TGTGCCAGCAGTTACTCCCGGGCTAGCGCATACAATGAGCAGTTCTTC. Its protein product is CASSYSRASAYNEQFF.

The rearrangement uses TRBV2 and TRBJ2-7, with 10 bases matching TRBD1. Per germline, CDR1 SNHLY and CDR2 FYNNEI. The CDR3 totals 13 residues. The V and J ends lost 8 bases and 5 bases, in that order; junction bases with no gene match: 6. CDR3 sequence (DNA): TGTGCCAGCTACCGGGACAGGGGCGACGAGCAGTACTTC. This sequence encodes CASYRDRGDEQYF. Full variable domain (outside the CDR3, taken from reference TRBV2 and TRBJ2-7): EPEVTQTPSHQVTQMGQEVILRCVPISNHLYFYWYRQILGQKVEFLVSFYNNEISEKSEIFDDQFSVERPDGSNFTLKIRSTKLEDSAMYFCASYRDRGDEQYFGPGTRLTVT.